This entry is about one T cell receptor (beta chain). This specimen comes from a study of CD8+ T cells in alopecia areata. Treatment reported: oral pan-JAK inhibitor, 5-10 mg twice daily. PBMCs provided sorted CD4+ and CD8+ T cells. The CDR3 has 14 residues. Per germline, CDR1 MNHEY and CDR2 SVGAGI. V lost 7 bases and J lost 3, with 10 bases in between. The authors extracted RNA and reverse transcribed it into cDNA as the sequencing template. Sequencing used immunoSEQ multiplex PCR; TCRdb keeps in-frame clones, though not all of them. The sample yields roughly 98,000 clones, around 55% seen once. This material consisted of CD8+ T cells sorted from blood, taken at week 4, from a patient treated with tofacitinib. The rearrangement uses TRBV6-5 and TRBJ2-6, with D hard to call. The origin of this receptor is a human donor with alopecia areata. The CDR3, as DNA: TGTGCCAGCACCACCGGATTTGGGGCCAACGTCCTGACTTTC. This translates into CASTTGFGANVLTF.